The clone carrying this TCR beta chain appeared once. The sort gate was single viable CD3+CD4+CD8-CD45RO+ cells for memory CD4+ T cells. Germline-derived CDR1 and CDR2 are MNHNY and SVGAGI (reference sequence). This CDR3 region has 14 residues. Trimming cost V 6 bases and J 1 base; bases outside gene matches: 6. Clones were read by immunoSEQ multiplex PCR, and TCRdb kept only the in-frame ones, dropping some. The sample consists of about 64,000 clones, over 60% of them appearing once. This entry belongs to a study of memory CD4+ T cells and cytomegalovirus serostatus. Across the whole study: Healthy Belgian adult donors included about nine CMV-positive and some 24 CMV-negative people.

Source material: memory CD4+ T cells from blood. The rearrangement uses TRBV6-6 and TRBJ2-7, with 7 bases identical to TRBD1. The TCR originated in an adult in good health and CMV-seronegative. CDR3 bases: TGTGCCAGCAGCCGGGACAGTATTTCCTACGAGCAGTACTTC. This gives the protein CASSRDSISYEQYF.